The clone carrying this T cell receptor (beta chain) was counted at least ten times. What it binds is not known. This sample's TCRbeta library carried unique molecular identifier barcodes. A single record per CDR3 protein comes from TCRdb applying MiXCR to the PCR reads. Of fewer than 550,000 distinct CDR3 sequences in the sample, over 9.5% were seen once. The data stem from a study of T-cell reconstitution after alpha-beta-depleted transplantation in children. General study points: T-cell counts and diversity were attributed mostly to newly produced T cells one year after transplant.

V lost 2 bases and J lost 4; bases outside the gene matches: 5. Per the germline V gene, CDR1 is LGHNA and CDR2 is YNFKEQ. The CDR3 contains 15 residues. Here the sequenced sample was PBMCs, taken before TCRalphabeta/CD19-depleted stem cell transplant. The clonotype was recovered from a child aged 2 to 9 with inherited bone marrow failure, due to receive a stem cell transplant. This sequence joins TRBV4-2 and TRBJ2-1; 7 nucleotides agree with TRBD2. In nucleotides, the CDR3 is TGTGCCAGCAGCCAACAAGCGGGGAAATACAATGAGCAGTTCTTC. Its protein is CASSQQAGKYNEQFF.